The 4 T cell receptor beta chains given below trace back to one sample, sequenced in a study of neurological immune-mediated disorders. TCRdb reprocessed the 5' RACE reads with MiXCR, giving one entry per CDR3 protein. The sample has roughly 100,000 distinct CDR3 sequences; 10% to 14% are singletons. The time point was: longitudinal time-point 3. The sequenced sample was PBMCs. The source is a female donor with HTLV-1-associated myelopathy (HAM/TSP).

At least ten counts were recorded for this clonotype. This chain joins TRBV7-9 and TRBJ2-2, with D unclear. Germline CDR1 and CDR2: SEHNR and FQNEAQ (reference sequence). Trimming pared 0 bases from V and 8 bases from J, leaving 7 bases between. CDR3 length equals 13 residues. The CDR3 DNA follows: TGTGCCAGCAGCTTAGCGGCAGGAGGGGAGCTGTTTTTT. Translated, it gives CASSLAAGGELFF. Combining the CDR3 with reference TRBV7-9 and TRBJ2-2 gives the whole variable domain DTGVSQNPRHKITKRGQNVTFRCDPISEHNRLYWYRQTLGQGPEFLTYFQNEAQLEKSRLLSDRFSAERPKGSFSTLEIQRTEQGDSAMYLCASSLAAGGELFFGEGSRLTVL.

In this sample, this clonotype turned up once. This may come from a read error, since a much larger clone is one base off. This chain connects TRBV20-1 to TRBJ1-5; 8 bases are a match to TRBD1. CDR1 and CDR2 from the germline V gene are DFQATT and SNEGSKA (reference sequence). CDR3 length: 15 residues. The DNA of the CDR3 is TGCAGTGCTAGAGTTATCCAGGGGGCTAATCCGCCCCAGCATTTT. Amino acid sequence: CSARVIQGANPPQHF.

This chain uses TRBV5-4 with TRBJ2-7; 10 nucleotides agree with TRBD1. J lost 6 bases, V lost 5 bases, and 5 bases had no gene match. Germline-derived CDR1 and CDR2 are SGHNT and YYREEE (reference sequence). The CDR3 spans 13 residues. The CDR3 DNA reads TGTGCCAGCAGATCGACAGGGGGCGGCGAGCAGTACTTC. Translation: CASRSTGGGEQYF.

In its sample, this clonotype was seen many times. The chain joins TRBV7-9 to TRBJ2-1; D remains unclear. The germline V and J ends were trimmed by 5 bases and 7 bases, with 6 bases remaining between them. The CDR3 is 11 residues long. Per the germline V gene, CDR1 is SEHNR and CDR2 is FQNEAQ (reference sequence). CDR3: CASSRKNEQFF. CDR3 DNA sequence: TGTGCCAGCAGCCGAAAAAATGAGCAGTTCTTC.